This paragraph covers one T cell receptor beta chain sequence. Its antigen is unidentified. This sample was taken from a study of cytomegalovirus exposure and HLA in healthy donors. Germline assignment: CDR1 MDHEN and CDR2 SYDVKM. This CDR3 spans 18 amino acids. Trimming took off 6 bases at V and 0 bases at J, with 18 bases between the two ends. The primer mix had 60 Vbeta and 13 Jbeta primers. Some clones are missing from TCRdb's copy, which holds only in-frame ones; the method was immunoSEQ multiplex PCR. The sample shows approximately 150,000 clones, over 65% of them seen only once. Study-level results: About 180 TCR beta chains were listed as cytomegalovirus-associated.

Everyone who donated was a healthy bone marrow donor. Sequencing was performed on PBMCs. The chain carries TRBV28 and TRBJ2-6, with D possibly TRBD2 on 7 matching bases. This sequence was found in a female donor in good health and CMV-seronegative. The CDR3 loop reads CASSEVGGPGSGANVLTF. As DNA, the CDR3 is TGTGCCAGCAGCGAGGTGGGGGGGCCCGGCTCTGGGGCCAACGTCCTGACTTTC.